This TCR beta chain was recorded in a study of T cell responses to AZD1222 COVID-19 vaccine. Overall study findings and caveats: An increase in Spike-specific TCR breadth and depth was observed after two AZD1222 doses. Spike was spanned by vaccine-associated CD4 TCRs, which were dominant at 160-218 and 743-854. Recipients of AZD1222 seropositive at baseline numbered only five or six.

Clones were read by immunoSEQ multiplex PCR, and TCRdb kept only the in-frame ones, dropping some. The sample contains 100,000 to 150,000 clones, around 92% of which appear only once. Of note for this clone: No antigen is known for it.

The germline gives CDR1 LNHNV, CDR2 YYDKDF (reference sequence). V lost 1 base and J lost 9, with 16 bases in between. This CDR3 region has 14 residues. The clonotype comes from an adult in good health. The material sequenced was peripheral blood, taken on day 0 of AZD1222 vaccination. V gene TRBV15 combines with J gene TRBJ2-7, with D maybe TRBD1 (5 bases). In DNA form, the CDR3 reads TGTGCCACCAGCAGAGGCGGCAGGGTTTCCGGGCAGTACTTC. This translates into CATSRGGRVSGQYF.